This T cell receptor (beta chain) was observed in a study of T cells in tuberculosis (dated by TCRdb to between 2017 and 2018). In the study overall: The study combined CD1B tetramers and high-throughput TCR immunosequencing to characterize T cells specific for the mycobacterial lipid antigen glucose monomycolate (GMM). With approximately ten people per group, a South African clinical cohort compared IGRA-negative adolescents, IGRA-positive adolescents with latent tuberculosis, and adults with active tuberculosis.

For this clone: Its target antigen remains unknown. The record has no base qualities; no much larger clone is one base away.

TCR libraries were generated with the immunoSEQ multiplex PCR assay, using TCR-beta and/or TCR-alpha/delta assays for each sample. Amplified TCR libraries were sequenced on the Illumina high-throughput platform. In the original analysis: Clustering and dimensionality reduction relied on pairwise TCRdist distances among GMM-specific receptors from T cells that were either sorted ex vivo or expanded in vitro. Each clinical repertoire was assigned a mean NN-distance score, defined as the average TCRdist to the nearest 10% of tetramer-positive reference sequences. GEM TCR motif frequency was calculated as the fraction of unique TCRs that matched known GEM sequences by V/J usage and CDR3 length. Active tuberculosis was classified by linear discriminant analysis with leave-one-out cross-validation, implemented in scikit-learn. Entries here come from immuneACCESS through TCRdb and include only in-frame sequences with V and J called. Some clones fail to appear in such tables; in the studies checked, an unresolved V gene covers under half of the shortfall, and the cause of the remainder is unknown. The V and J calls and clone size come from that table; D and trimming were worked out from the DNA. This sample holds under 35,000 clones; roughly 94% were observed only once. The ten largest clones capture more than 6.5% of the sample.

Overall results and qualifications from the work: A classifier using the diverse GMM-specific repertoire reached around 85% accuracy (AUROC roughly 0.9), compared with over 60% accuracy using GEM motif frequencies. Compared with IGRA-negative controls, TCR-alpha repertoires from active tuberculosis had smaller mean NN-distances to GMM-specific TCRs, which suggests that these TCRs underwent clonal expansion. Clinical samples were selected based on which cryopreserved specimens were available, and the active tuberculosis cases were adults whereas the controls were adolescents. Smaller NN-distances were partly driven by shorter CDR3-alpha lengths in active tuberculosis patients, and statistical significance was not reached for the TCR-beta difference.

The germline V gene specifies SGHVS as CDR1 and FQNEAQ as CDR2. Inclusive of the bounding cysteine and phenylalanine, the CDR3 is 15 residues long. Only CDR3 DNA remains: 45 bases, in frame from the first base. Clipping removes 5 bases from V and 3 bases from J, with 8 as the unmatched junction base count. At study entry, a tuberculin skin test and the QuantiFERON-TB GOLD In-Tube IGRA were used to screen adolescents for latent tuberculosis infection. Immunosequencing was performed on unsorted cryopreserved PBMC, with roughly 100,000 T cells per clinical donor covered on average. Eleven high schools in the Worcester region of the Western Cape, South Africa, served as enrollment sites for adolescents aged 12 to 18 years. Around ten M. tuberculosis-infected and around 10 uninfected adolescents were selected with matching for age and sex. For the adolescents, PBMC were isolated by density centrifugation from freshly drawn heparinized blood and then cryopreserved.

The specimen was PBMCs. This chain is built from TRBV7-8 and TRBJ2-3, and 7 bases in between align with TRBD1. The source of this sequence is a donor between 10 and 35 years old with latent tuberculosis or without tuberculosis infection. The CDR3 reads CASSRLVQGTDTQYF. The DNA sequence reads TGTGCCAGCAGCCGCCTGGTACAGGGGACAGATACGCAGTATTTT.